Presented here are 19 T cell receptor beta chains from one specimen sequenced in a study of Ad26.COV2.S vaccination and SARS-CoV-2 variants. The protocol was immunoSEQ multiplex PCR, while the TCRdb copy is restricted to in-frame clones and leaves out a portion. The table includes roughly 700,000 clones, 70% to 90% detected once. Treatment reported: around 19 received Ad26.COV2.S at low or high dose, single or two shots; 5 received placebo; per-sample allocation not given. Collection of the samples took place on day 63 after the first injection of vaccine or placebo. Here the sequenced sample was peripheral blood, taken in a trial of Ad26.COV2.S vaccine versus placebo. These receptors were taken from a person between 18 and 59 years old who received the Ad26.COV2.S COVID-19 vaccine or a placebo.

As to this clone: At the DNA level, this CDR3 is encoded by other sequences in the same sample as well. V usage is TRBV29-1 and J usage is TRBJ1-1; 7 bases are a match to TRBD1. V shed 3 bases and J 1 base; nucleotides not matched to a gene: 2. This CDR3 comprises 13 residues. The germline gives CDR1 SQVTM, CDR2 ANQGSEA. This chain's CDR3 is CSVEGTENTEAFF. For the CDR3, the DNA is TGCAGCGTTGAGGGGACAGAGAACACTGAAGCTTTCTTT.

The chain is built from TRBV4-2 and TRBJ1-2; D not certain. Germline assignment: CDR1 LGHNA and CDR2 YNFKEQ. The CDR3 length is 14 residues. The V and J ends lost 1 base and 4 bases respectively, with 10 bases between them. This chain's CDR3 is CASSQVEVGYGYTF. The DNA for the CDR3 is TGTGCCAGCAGCCAAGTCGAGGTGGGCTATGGCTACACCTTC.

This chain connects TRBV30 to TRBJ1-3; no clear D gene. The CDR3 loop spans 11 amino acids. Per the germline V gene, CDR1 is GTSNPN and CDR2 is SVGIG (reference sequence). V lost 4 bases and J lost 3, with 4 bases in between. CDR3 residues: CAWTNGNTIYF. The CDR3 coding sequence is TGTGCCTGGACCAATGGAAACACCATATATTTT. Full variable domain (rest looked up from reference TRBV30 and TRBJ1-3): SQTIHQWPATLVQPVGSPLSLECTVEGTSNPNLYWYRQAAGRGLQLLFYSVGIGQISSEVPQNLSASRPQDRQFILSSKKLLLSDSGFYLCAWTNGNTIYFGEGSWLTVV.

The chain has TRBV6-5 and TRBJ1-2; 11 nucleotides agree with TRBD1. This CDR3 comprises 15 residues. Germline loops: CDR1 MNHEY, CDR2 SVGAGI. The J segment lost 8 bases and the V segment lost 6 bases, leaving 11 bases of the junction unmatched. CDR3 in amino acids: CASRNPVGQGGGYTF. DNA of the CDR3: TGTGCCAGCAGGAACCCAGTGGGACAGGGGGGAGGCTACACCTTC.

The CDR3 is CATSPRGGSYEQYF. CDR3 coding DNA: TGTGCCACCAGTCCTCGGGGTGGGTCCTACGAGCAGTACTTC. V is TRBV24-1 and J is TRBJ2-7; D may be TRBD2 (5 bases). The length of the CDR3 is 14 residues. Germline V gene data show CDR1 as KGHDR and CDR2 as SFDVKD. V lost 6 bases and J 1 base, leaving 12 bases between the germline ends.

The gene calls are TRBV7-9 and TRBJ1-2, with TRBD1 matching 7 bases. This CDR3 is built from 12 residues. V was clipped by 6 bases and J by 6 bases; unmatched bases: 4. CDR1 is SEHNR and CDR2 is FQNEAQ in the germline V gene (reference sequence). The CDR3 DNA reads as TGTGCCAGCAGTGTGGACAGGCATGGCTACACCTTC. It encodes CASSVDRHGYTF.

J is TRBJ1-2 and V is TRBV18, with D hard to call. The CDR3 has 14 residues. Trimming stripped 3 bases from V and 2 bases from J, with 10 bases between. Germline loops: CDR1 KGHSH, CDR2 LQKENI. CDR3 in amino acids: CASSPTERNYGYTF. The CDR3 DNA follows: TGTGCCAGCTCACCCACGGAGAGAAACTATGGCTACACCTTC. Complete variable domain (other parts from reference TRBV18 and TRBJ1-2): NAGVMQNPRHLVRRRGQEARLRCSPMKGHSHVYWYRQLPEEGLKFMVYLQKENIIDESGMPKERFSAEFPKEGPSILRIQQVVRGDSAAYFCASSPTERNYGYTFGSGTRLTVV.

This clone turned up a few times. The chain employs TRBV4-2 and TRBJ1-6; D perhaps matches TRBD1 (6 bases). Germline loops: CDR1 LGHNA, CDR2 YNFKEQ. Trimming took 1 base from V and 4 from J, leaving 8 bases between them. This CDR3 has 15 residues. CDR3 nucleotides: TGTGCCAGCAGCCAAGGTCAGGGGTATAATTCACCCCTCCACTTT. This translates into CASSQGQGYNSPLHF.

CDR3 DNA sequence: TGTGCCAGCAGTTTATCTGATCGGGGTGGCTACACCTTC. Translation gives CASSLSDRGGYTF. The V gene is TRBV27, the J gene TRBJ1-2; D unclear. There are 13 residues in the CDR3. Trimming stripped 0 bases from V and 7 bases from J, with 9 bases between. Germline-derived CDR1 and CDR2 are MNHEY and SMNVEV (reference sequence).

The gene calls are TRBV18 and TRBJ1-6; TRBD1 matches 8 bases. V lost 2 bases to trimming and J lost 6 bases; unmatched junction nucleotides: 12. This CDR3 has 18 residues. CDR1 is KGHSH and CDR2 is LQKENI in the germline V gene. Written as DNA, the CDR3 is TGTGCCAGCTCACCATTTATAACAGGAGGACAGGGTAATTCACCCCTCCACTTT. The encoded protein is CASSPFITGGQGNSPLHF.

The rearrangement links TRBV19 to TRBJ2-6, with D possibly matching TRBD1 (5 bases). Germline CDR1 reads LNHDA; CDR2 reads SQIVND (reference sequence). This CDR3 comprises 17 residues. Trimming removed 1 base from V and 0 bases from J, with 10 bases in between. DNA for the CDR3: TGTGCCAGTAGTATAGCGGTGGGGCCCTCTGGGGCCAACGTCCTGACTTTC. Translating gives CASSIAVGPSGANVLTF.

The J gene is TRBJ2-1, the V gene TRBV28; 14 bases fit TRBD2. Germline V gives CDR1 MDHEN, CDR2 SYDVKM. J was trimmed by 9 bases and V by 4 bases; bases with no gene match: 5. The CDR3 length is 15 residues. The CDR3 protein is CASSSPGLAGGEQFF. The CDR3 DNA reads TGTGCCAGCAGTTCCCCAGGACTAGCGGGAGGTGAGCAGTTCTTC.

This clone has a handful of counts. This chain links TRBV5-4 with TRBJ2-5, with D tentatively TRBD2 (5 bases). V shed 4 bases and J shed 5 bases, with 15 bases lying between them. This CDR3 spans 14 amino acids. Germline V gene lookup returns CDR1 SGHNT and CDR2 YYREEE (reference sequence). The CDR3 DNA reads TGTGCCAGCAGCGAAGGACTGTCGCGGGAGACCCAGTACTTC. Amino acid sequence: CASSEGLSRETQYF.

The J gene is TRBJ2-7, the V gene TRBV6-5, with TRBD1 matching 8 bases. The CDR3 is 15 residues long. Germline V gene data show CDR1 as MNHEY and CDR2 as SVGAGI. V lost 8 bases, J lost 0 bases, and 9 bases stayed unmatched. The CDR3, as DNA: TGTGCCAGCTCTAAGCAGGGGGCGACCTCCTACGAGCAGTACTTC. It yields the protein CASSKQGATSYEQYF.

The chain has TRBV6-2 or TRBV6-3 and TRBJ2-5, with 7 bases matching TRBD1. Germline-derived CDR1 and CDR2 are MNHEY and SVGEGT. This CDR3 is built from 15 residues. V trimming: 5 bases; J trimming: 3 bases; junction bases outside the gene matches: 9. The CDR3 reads CASSGGGQAEETQYF. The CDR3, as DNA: TGTGCCAGCAGTGGTGGTGGACAGGCCGAAGAGACCCAGTACTTC.

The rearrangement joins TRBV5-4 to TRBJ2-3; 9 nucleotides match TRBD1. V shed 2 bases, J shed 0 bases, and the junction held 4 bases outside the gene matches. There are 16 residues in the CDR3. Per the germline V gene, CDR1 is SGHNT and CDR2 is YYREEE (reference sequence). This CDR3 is CASSFGQGRSTDTQYF. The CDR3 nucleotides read TGTGCCAGCAGCTTTGGACAGGGGCGAAGCACAGATACGCAGTATTTT. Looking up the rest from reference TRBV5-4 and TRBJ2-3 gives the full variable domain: ETGVTQSPTHLIKTRGQQVTLRCSSQSGHNTVSWYQQALGQGPQFIFQYYREEENGRGNFPPRFSGLQFPNYSSELNVNALELDDSALYLCASSFGQGRSTDTQYFGPGTRLTVL.

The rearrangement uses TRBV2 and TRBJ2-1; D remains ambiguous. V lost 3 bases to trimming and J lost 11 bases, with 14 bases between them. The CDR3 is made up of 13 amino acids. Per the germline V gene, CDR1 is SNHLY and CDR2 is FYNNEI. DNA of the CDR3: TGTGCCAGCAGTGATTACTTGGCCGGACAGCAGTTCTTC. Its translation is CASSDYLAGQQFF.

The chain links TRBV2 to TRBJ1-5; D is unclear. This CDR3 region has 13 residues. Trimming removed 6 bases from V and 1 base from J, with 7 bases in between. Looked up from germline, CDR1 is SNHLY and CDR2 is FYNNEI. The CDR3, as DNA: TGTGCCAGCAGACCGCTCAGCAATCAGCCCCAGCATTTT. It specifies CASRPLSNQPQHF.

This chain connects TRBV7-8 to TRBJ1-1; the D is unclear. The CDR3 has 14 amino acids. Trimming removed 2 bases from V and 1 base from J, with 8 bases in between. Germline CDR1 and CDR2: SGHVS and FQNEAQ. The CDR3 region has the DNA TGTGCCAGCAGCTTACCGCCATCGAACACTGAAGCTTTCTTT. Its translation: CASSLPPSNTEAFF.